The 25 T cell receptor beta chains in this list originate from one sample, sequenced in a study of regulatory T cells in long-lasting Graves disease (TCRdb year 2021). Libraries were prepared through multiplex PCR. These reads were obtained on an Illumina HiSeq 4000. iRepertoire HTBI primers and Arm-PCR amplification of CDR3 regions were used to construct TCR beta libraries. The public reads were run again by TCRdb, first through fastp at Q25 and then through MiXCR, and only productive beta chains were kept. Each entry is one CDR3 protein sequence, shown with its most common DNA and genes. This sample has some 440,000 distinct CDR3 sequences in its table, and roughly 20% of those were observed once. Together, the top ten hold under 9% of the sample. This specimen's time point label, per the study, means: persistent/refractory GD, antithyroid drugs over 5 years with positive TRAb. For both TCR sequencing and RNA sequencing, RNA was extracted from PBMCs using TRIzol.

The sequenced sample was peripheral blood mononuclear cells (PBMCs), obtained when the disease was refractory, from a patient treated with antithyroid drugs. The receptors derive from a female donor with Graves disease.

A remark on this clonotype: A much larger clone differs from this one at a single base, so this may be a read error. The CDR3 ends on some other residue instead of the conserved phenylalanine or tryptophan, so this is likely a read error. V and J are TRBV7-2 and TRBJ1-1; D gene unclear. This CDR3 region has 16 residues. With 2 bases removed from V and 2 bases from J, the gap between germline ends came to 15 bases. Germline-derived CDR1 and CDR2 are SGHTA and FQGNSA. The DNA of the CDR3 is TGTGCCAGCAGCTTAAAGCAGCCGGGCTTTAACACTGAAGCTTTCTCT. Encoded protein: CASSLKQPGFNTEAFS.

This clonotype has more than one count but fewer than ten. The chain carries TRBV14 and TRBJ1-1; no definite D call. Trimming removed 0 bases at V and 0 bases at J, with 8 bases between. This CDR3 contains 15 residues. Per the germline V gene, CDR1 is SGHDN and CDR2 is FVKESK. In DNA, the CDR3 is TGTGCCAGCAGCCAAGATCTGGGCATGAACACTGAAGCTTTCTTT. This sequence encodes CASSQDLGMNTEAFF.

This clonotype was found many times. The chain recombines TRBV6-4 with TRBJ2-7; D is undetermined. Trimming removed 2 bases at V and 5 bases at J, with 22 bases between. CDR1 and CDR2 (germline): MRHNA, SNTAGT. This CDR3 comprises 17 residues. The CDR3 protein is CASSDPGVAGWAHEQYF. For the CDR3, the DNA is TGTGCCAGCAGTGACCCAGGAGTGGCAGGCTGGGCCCACGAGCAGTACTTC.

The table lists this clonotype with a few counts. The rearrangement uses TRBV5-1 and TRBJ2-2, with 9 positions matching TRBD1. V shed 2 bases and J 6 bases; nucleotides not matched to a gene: 2. CDR1 is SGHRS and CDR2 is YFSETQ in the germline V gene. The CDR3 is 14 amino acids. As DNA, the CDR3 is TGCGCCAGCAGCTTACAGGGGGCCGCCGGGGAGCTGTTTTTT. Protein product: CASSLQGAAGELFF.

The V gene is TRBV5-4, the J gene TRBJ1-1; 7 bases agree with TRBD1. CDR1 is SGHNT, CDR2 YYREEE, per germline (reference sequence). Trimming removed 4 bases from V and 3 bases from J; junction bases left unmatched: 6. The CDR3 contains 14 residues. The CDR3: CASSRDSFYTEAFF. CDR3 bases: TGTGCCAGCAGCCGGGACAGCTTTTACACTGAAGCTTTCTTT.

In this sample, this clonotype turned up a few times. This sequence joins TRBV20-1 and TRBJ2-5, with TRBD2 matching over 7 bases. The CDR3 is 18 amino acids. Germline V lookup: CDR1 DFQATT, CDR2 SNEGSKA (reference sequence). V gave up 4 bases and J gave up 1 base; unmatched junction bases: 18. CDR3 residues: CSATREAGIGQVQETQYF. The CDR3 DNA reads as TGCAGTGCTACCCGGGAGGCAGGAATAGGGCAGGTCCAAGAGACCCAGTACTTC.

This chain joins TRBV5-1 and TRBJ2-5, with TRBD2 matching over 7 bases. V was clipped by 4 bases and J by 7 bases; unmatched bases: 10. This CDR3 spans 14 amino acids. Germline V gives CDR1 SGHRS, CDR2 YFSETQ. The CDR3 loop is CASSPRESLGTQYF. The CDR3 DNA reads TGCGCCAGCAGCCCGCGGGAGAGCCTGGGGACCCAGTACTTC.

Concerning this clonotype: This could be a read error, since a much larger clone is one nucleotide away. V usage is TRBV28 and J usage is TRBJ1-2; D not certain. Germline V gives CDR1 MDHEN, CDR2 SYDVKM. CDR3 length: 12 amino acids. CDR3 nucleotide sequence: TGTGCCAGCAGTCCCGACGGACCGTACTACGCCTTC. Translated: CASSPDGPYYAF.

This clonotype was recorded many times. The genes are TRBV2 and TRBJ2-7; D may be TRBD1 (6 bases). V lost 5 bases, J lost 5 bases, and 13 bases lay in between. The V gene's germline CDR1 is SNHLY and CDR2 FYNNEI. The CDR3 loop spans 13 amino acids. CDR3 DNA: TGTGCCAGCAGTCCCAACCACAGGGACGAGCAGTACTTC. It codes for CASSPNHRDEQYF.

The J gene is TRBJ1-4, the V gene TRBV5-5; perhaps TRBD1 as D (6 bases). The germline CDR1 and CDR2 sequences are SGHKS and YYEKEE (reference sequence). This CDR3 is 15 amino acids long. V was pared by 1 base and J by 4 bases, with 11 bases between. For the CDR3, the DNA is TGTGCCAGCAGCTTGAGGGGGGGAAATAATGAAAAACTGTTTTTT. Amino acid sequence: CASSLRGGNNEKLFF.

This clonotype was seen more than once but under ten times. This chain links TRBV29-1 with TRBJ2-4; D remains unclear. Trimming stripped 3 bases from V and 0 bases from J, with 9 bases between. The CDR3 totals 14 residues. Germline V gene data show CDR1 as SQVTM and CDR2 as ANQGSEA. CDR3 in DNA: TGCAGCGTTGACACAGTCCTAGCCAAAAACATTCAGTACTTC. Its translation is CSVDTVLAKNIQYF.

Concerning this clonotype itself: A clone one base away is much larger, so this may be a read error. The chain employs TRBV7-2 and TRBJ2-3; D uncertain. The CDR3 runs 17 residues. Trimming pared 5 bases from V and 4 bases from J, leaving 22 bases between. Germline lookup yields CDR1 SGHTA and CDR2 FQGNSA. CDR3 sequence: CASSQAWVVGRADTQYF. As DNA, the CDR3 is TGTGCCAGCAGCCAAGCCTGGGTAGTTGGGCGAGCAGATACGCAGTATTTT.

V gene TRBV29-1 combines with J gene TRBJ1-1, with D maybe TRBD1 (5 bases). CDR1 and CDR2 from the germline V gene are SQVTM and ANQGSEA. The CDR3 covers 13 residues. V lost 5 bases and J lost 4, with 14 bases in between. The CDR3 sequence is CSVWDGGTTEAFF. CDR3 sequence (DNA): TGCAGCGTTTGGGACGGGGGGACCACTGAAGCTTTCTTT.

Points on this clonotype: One base away lies a much larger clone, so this may be a sequencing read error. The chain combines TRBV11-2 with TRBJ1-1, with D possibly being TRBD1 (6 bases). The V and J ends lost 0 bases and 10 bases respectively, with 15 bases between them. Germline V gene data show CDR1 as SGHAT and CDR2 as FQNNGV. CDR3 length: 14 amino acids. CDR3 region: CASSLELGGSGAFF. Here the CDR3 DNA reads TGTGCCAGCAGCTTAGAGCTGGGGGGCTCCGGAGCTTTCTTT.

J is TRBJ1-1 and V is TRBV6-1; no clear D gene. CDR3 length equals 12 residues. Trimming left V 6 bases short and J 8 bases short, with 13 bases between. Germline CDR1 reads MNHNS; CDR2 reads SASEGT. For the CDR3, the DNA is TGTGCCAGCAGCCTTTCTCAGGTGGAAGCTTTCTTT. Amino acids: CASSLSQVEAFF.

This clonotype was detected many times. The V and J genes are TRBV6-1 and TRBJ2-7, with D unclear. With 6 bases removed from V and 0 bases from J, the gap between germline ends came to 12 bases. CDR1 MNHNS and CDR2 SASEGT come from the germline V gene. The CDR3 runs 14 residues. The CDR3: CASRVSWVSYEQYF. The CDR3 DNA follows: TGTGCCAGCAGAGTATCCTGGGTCTCCTACGAGCAGTACTTC.

The chain couples TRBV3-1 to TRBJ2-2; 9 bases line up with TRBD2. The CDR3 extends over 19 amino acids. Germline CDR1 reads LGHDT; CDR2 reads YNNKEL (reference sequence). The trim removed 4 bases at V and 4 bases at J, leaving 16 bases unmatched. CDR3 DNA sequence: TGTGCCAGCAGCCGCAGGGAAAGTAGCGGGAGACCAGGCACCGGGGAGCTGTTTTTT. Amino acids: CASSRRESSGRPGTGELFF.

This clonotype was detected ten times or more. The gene calls are TRBV20-1 and TRBJ2-2; 8 bases fit TRBD2. In germline, CDR1 is DFQATT, CDR2 SNEGSKA (reference sequence). The CDR3 spans 14 residues. J lost 8 bases, V lost 6 bases, and 11 bases had no gene match. CDR3 residues: CSAPSGGGAGELFF. The CDR3 DNA is TGCAGTGCCCCGTCCGGGGGGGGGGCAGGGGAGCTGTTTTTT.

This clonotype has at least ten counts. The V call is TRBV18, the J call TRBJ2-7; D gene unclear. The CDR3 loop spans 17 amino acids. Germline CDR1 reads KGHSH; CDR2 reads LQKENI. V was shortened by 3 bases and J by 0 bases, with 18 bases between the two germline ends. CDR3 loop: CASSPGMRTLSSYEQYF. CDR3 DNA: TGTGCCAGCTCACCCGGTATGCGGACGTTGAGCTCCTACGAGCAGTACTTC.

The chain links TRBV6-1 to TRBJ1-1; maybe TRBD1 (5 bases). Germline-derived CDR1 and CDR2 are MNHNS and SASEGT. The CDR3 is 14 amino acids. Trimming removed 6 bases from V and 8 bases from J, with 19 bases in between. The CDR3 DNA sequence: TGTGCCAGCAGCTCTCCACGGGGCACTTCCGAAGCTTTCTTT. Its protein product is CASSSPRGTSEAFF.

This clonotype occurred many times. The chain couples TRBV7-2 to TRBJ2-4; D gene uncertain. Germline V lookup: CDR1 SGHTA, CDR2 FQGNSA. Trimming removed 1 base at V and 0 bases at J, with 10 bases between. The CDR3 loop spans 16 amino acids. The CDR3 DNA is TGTGCCAGCAGCTTAGTTCCCAGGATAGCCAAAAACATTCAGTACTTC. This gives the protein CASSLVPRIAKNIQYF. The variable domain in full, with the rest retrieved from reference TRBV7-2 and TRBJ2-4, is GAGVSQSPSNKVTEKGKDVELRCDPISGHTALYWYRQSLGQGLEFLIYFQGNSAPDKSGLPSDRFSAERTGGSVSTLTIQRTQQEDSAVYLCASSLVPRIAKNIQYFGAGTRLSVL.

The CDR3 DNA follows: TGTGCCAGTAGTATTGATATCGACAGCGAGCAGTACTTC. Amino acid sequence: CASSIDIDSEQYF. The rearrangement joins TRBV19 to TRBJ2-7, with a possible D match to TRBD1 (5 bases). The CDR3 has 13 amino acids. Germline V CDR1 and CDR2: LNHDA, SQIVND (reference sequence). V was clipped by 3 bases and J by 6 bases, with 12 bases between them.

This clonotype was counted many times. J is TRBJ1-5 and V is TRBV3-1; D might be TRBD1 (6 bases). Trimming removed 0 bases from V and 3 bases from J, with 9 bases in between. This CDR3 is built from 15 residues. CDR1 LGHDT and CDR2 YNNKEL come from the germline V gene (reference sequence). The CDR3 DNA sequence: TGTGCCAGCAGCCAAGATTACAGGGCCAATCAGCCCCAGCATTTT. Encoded protein: CASSQDYRANQPQHF.

This clonotype was seen ten or more times. The chain is built from TRBV28 and TRBJ1-1; 7 bases line up with TRBD1. V shed 2 bases, J shed 5 bases, and the junction held 5 bases outside the gene matches. In germline, CDR1 is MDHEN, CDR2 SYDVKM. The CDR3 is 14 amino acids. The CDR3 bases are TGTGCCAGCAGTTTAGAGGGGGCGAGGACTGAAGCTTTCTTT. The encoded protein is CASSLEGARTEAFF.

This clonotype was seen ten or more times. The rearrangement joins TRBV7-8 to TRBJ2-2, with a tentative D call TRBD1 (6 bases). CDR3 length: 15 amino acids. Trimming pared 0 bases from V and 4 bases from J, leaving 9 bases between. Germline loops: CDR1 SGHVS, CDR2 FQNEAQ. In DNA, the CDR3 is TGTGCCAGCAGCTTAGCGGCACAGGGCACCGGGGAGCTGTTTTTT. Protein product: CASSLAAQGTGELFF.